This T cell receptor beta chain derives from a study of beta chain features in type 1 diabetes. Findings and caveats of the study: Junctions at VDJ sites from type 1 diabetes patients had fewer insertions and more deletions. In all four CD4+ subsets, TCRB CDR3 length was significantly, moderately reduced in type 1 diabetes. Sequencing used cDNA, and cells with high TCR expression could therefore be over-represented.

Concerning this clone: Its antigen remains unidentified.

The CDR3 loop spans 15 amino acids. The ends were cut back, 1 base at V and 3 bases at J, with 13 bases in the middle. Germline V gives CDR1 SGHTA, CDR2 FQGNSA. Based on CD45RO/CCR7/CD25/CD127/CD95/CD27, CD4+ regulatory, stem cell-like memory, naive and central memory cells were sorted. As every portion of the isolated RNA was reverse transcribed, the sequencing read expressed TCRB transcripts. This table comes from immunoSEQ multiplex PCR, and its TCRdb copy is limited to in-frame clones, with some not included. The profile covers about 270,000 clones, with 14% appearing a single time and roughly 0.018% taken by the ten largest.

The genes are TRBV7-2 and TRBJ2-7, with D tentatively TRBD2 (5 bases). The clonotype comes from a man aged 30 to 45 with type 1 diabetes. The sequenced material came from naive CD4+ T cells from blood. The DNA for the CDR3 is TGTGCCAGCAGCTTAGTTGTGAGCGGTAGCTACGAGCAGTACTTC. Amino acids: CASSLVVSGSYEQYF.